The 10 T cell receptor beta chains listed next were all sequenced from one sample in a study of vaccination effects on CD4 cells after COVID-19. Before sequencing, viral peptide pools were used by the ViraFEST assay to expand antigen-specific CD4+ T cells. Once cultured for more than nine days, the cells underwent separation to obtain CD4+ T cells. Either the mRNA-1273 or the BNT162b2 vaccine was given to participants as two doses. Their target antigens are unknown. The protocol was immunoSEQ multiplex PCR, while the TCRdb copy is restricted to in-frame clones and leaves out a portion. In the table there are tens of thousands of clones, around four fifths of which are singletons. The sequencing here drew on CD4+ T cells from PBMCs cultured with SARS-CoV-2 spike peptides, taken after COVID-19 vaccination. The source of these receptors is a human donor who received a COVID-19 vaccine.

The J gene is TRBJ2-6, the V gene TRBV7-9; D not certain. Germline V lookup: CDR1 SEHNR, CDR2 FQNEAQ (reference sequence). The CDR3 covers 13 residues. The germline V and J ends were trimmed by 6 bases and 0 bases, with 3 bases remaining between them. The CDR3 DNA sequence: TGTGCCAGCAGTTACTCTGGGGCCAACGTCCTGACTTTC. Its translation is CASSYSGANVLTF.

A few counts support this clone. The V call is TRBV30, the J call TRBJ1-6, with D possibly matching TRBD1 (6 bases). Germline-derived CDR1 and CDR2 are GTSNPN and SVGIG (reference sequence). This CDR3 has 13 residues. The ends were cut back, 1 base at V and 10 bases at J, with 11 bases in the middle. CDR3 coding DNA: TGTGCCTGGAGTGAACAGGGCCAATCACCCCTCCACTTT. It codes for CAWSEQGQSPLHF. Looking up the rest from reference TRBV30 and TRBJ1-6 gives the full variable domain: SQTIHQWPATLVQPVGSPLSLECTVEGTSNPNLYWYRQAAGRGLQLLFYSVGIGQISSEVPQNLSASRPQDRQFILSSKKLLLSDSGFYLCAWSEQGQSPLHFGNGTRLTVT.

The gene calls are TRBV5-1 and TRBJ1-2; 8 bases agree with TRBD1. CDR1 is SGHRS and CDR2 is YFSETQ in the germline V gene. With V trimmed by 4 bases and J by 8 bases, 10 bases remained unmatched. The CDR3 loop spans 14 amino acids. CDR3 protein: CASSILTGAGGYTF. The CDR3 bases are TGCGCCAGCAGCATCCTGACAGGGGCGGGAGGCTACACCTTC.

The chain uses TRBV3-1 (or the pseudogene TRBV3-2) and TRBJ1-1; 9 bases are shared with TRBD1. Germline CDR1 LGHDT, CDR2 YNNKEL (reference sequence). This CDR3 is 16 amino acids long. The trim removed 5 bases at V and 4 bases at J, leaving 11 bases unmatched. The CDR3 region is CASSATGGAMTTEAFF. The CDR3 nucleotides are TGTGCCAGCAGCGCAACAGGGGGCGCGATGACCACTGAAGCTTTCTTT.

This sequence joins TRBV5-1 and TRBJ1-1, with 7 bases lining up with TRBD1. The CDR3 is 19 residues long. The V gene end was trimmed by 2 bases and the J gene end by 5 bases; junction bases not matched to a gene: 21. Germline CDR1 reads SGHRS; CDR2 reads YFSETQ. The CDR3 coding sequence is TGCGCCAGCAGCTTCCACGAAATACAGGGGACCTATCTGGGGACTGAAGCTTTCTTT. Amino acids: CASSFHEIQGTYLGTEAFF.

The chain carries TRBV12-3 or TRBV12-4 and TRBJ2-5, with TRBD1 as a possible D gene (5 bases). The CDR3 is 13 residues long. Trimming stripped 6 bases from V and 5 bases from J, with 13 bases between. CDR3 sequence: CASRLGRFETQYF. CDR3 coding DNA: TGTGCCAGCAGGTTGGGGCGGTTCGAGACCCAGTACTTC.

The table lists this clone with a few counts. The chain employs TRBV6-5 and TRBJ1-2; 7 bases are a match to TRBD1. The CDR3 is made up of 13 amino acids. Trimming removed 9 bases from V and 7 bases from J; junction bases left unmatched: 11. Germline CDR1 MNHEY, CDR2 SVGAGI. CDR3: CASSPGGQLGYTF. The CDR3 bases are TGTGCCAGTTCACCAGGGGGACAGCTTGGCTACACCTTC.

The chain is built from TRBV6-1 and TRBJ2-7, with no clear D. CDR3 length: 11 residues. Trimming removed 3 bases from V and 0 bases from J, with 0 bases in between. CDR1 is MNHNS, CDR2 SASEGT, per germline. The CDR3 DNA is TGTGCCAGCAGTGACTCCTACGAGCAGTACTTC. Amino acids: CASSDSYEQYF.

CDR3 in DNA: TGTGCCACCAGTGATACAGGGTGGGCCGGGGAGCTGTTTTTT. Encoded protein: CATSDTGWAGELFF. The chain is built from TRBV24-1 and TRBJ2-2; tentative D call: TRBD1 (6 bases). This CDR3 contains 14 residues. V was trimmed by 3 bases and J by 6 bases, leaving 10 bases between them. Germline CDR1 is KGHDR and CDR2 is SFDVKD.

V and J are TRBV21-1 and TRBJ2-7; whether TRBD1, the table's D call, matches the DNA was not checked. TRBV21-1 has pseudogene status. CDR3 size: 16 residues. The CDR3 DNA sequence: TGTGCCAGCAGCAAAAATGGGCGACAGGGTACCTACGAGCAGTACTTC. Protein sequence: CASSKNGRQGTYEQYF.